This T cell receptor (beta chain) was profiled in a study of blood T cell repertoires in COVID-19. On the study more broadly: The cDNA or gDNA used as material had been derived from T cells, B-cell-depleted T cells, or PBMCs.

Germline-derived CDR1 and CDR2 are LGHNA and YSLEER. The CDR3 is 15 amino acids. J lost 8 bases, V lost 1 base, and 4 bases had no gene match. The age range of participants was 18 to 89 years, with residence in about 25 US areas. Symptom resolution, clearance, or two negative PCRs marked donors in Cohort 3 as recovered. TCRdb's table, derived via immunoSEQ multiplex PCR, lists solely in-frame clones and lacks some. The sample has hundreds of thousands of clones, more than 75% seen once; the top ten hold around 2.5%. Sequences were obtained from PBMCs or T cells enriched from blood (not recorded which). The V gene is TRBV4-3, the J gene TRBJ1-6; TRBD1 agrees at 8 bases. The receptor comes from a man between 60 and 75 years old who had recovered from COVID-19. As DNA, the CDR3 is TGCGCCAGCAGCCAAGTTCAGGGGGCGCATTCACCCCTCCACTTT. As protein: CASSQVQGAHSPLHF.